This T cell receptor beta chain was sequenced for a study of beta chain features in type 1 diabetes (dated by TCRdb to 2017 to 2018). For context, the study as a whole: No differences in mean age, gender distribution, total cell number or subset yield were found between patients and healthy donors. A total of 107,917,701 sorted cells were examined across all samples, and the number of cells per subset was strongly correlated with RNA yield. In the study, TCRB repertoires of sorted circulating CD4+ T cell subsets from recently diagnosed type 1 diabetes patients were compared with those of matched healthy donors. Regulatory and stem cell-like memory subsets were isolated from only 8 patients and about eight healthy donors, whereas naive and central memory subsets came from all 30 or so donors.

Results the study describes overall, beyond this receptor: Shorter templates might be favored by PCR, yet because patient and control samples were amplified and corrected together, any such skew would affect both groups equally. At VDJ recombination sites, type 1 diabetes patients had fewer insertions and more deleted nucleotides, which implies abnormalities in thymic rearrangement. Because cDNA was sequenced instead of genomic DNA, highly expressing activated cells could be over-represented, though the groups showed no difference in activation or CD3 levels. Naive, central memory and regulatory TCRB repertoires appeared to be more similar among patients than among healthy donors. HLA sub-analyses involved small numbers of individuals, so any influence of HLA type on TCRB rearrangement remained unresolved. A moderate but significant shortening of TCRB CDR3 length was observed in type 1 diabetes patients in all four CD4+ subsets.

Each donor gave one peripheral blood draw, averaging around 120 mL, which was collected into heparinised tubes. Using a panel that included CD45RO, CCR7, CD25, CD127, CD95 and CD27, naive, central memory, regulatory and stem cell-like memory CD4+ T cells were sorted on a BD FACSAria II. A purity above 98% was achieved for all sorted populations. PBMCs were isolated immediately by Lymphoprep density gradient centrifugation and stained directly without culture. So that batch effects would be minimized, each experiment stained and sorted samples in pairs, pairing one healthy donor with one patient. V gives up 5 bases and J gives up 6 bases, and the segment between their germline ends measures 11 bases. From the cysteine up to the phenylalanine, the CDR3 has a length of 13 residues. Here the CDR3 DNA is all that survives: 39 bases in frame from base 1. Sequences SGHTA (CDR1) and FQGNSA (CDR2) are obtained from the germline V gene.

To note about this clone: Its specific antigen is unknown. Qualities for individual bases were not recorded, and no much larger clone is one base off.

The entire amount of isolated RNA was reverse transcribed using the High Capacity cDNA Reverse Transcription Kit, so the sequenced TCRB transcripts were expressed ones. Deep immunoSEQ sequencing was performed on naive, central memory and regulatory T cell samples, with an average of approximately 3.9 million total reads per sample. Sorted cells were lysed in RLT buffer and RNA was extracted with DNase-treated RNeasy Micro or Mini kits, depending on cell number. To prevent cross-contamination, every cell subset was processed on its own, while patient and healthy donor samples were processed together. Using the immunoSEQ multiplex PCR, TCRB sequences were amplified from cDNA into 87-bp fragments spanning the CDR3 region. Sequencing of the amplicons was done on the Illumina HiSeq platform. Under the source paper's analysis protocol: Synthetic template baselines were used to correct PCR bias computationally, reads within Hamming distance 2 were collapsed together, and singletons that could not be merged were discarded. Reads were aligned to IMGT to assign V, D and J genes, CDR3 length, and insertions or deletions at six rearrangement sites. Within each subset, clonotype counts were normalized to sorted cell number, after which true diversity and Gini coefficients were computed with the tcR R package. The overlap coefficient, calculated on TCRB nucleotide sequences, was used to measure repertoire sharing. TCRdb holds this immuneACCESS table with in-frame rearrangements only. Some clones are missing; in checked studies, unresolved V genes explain under half, and the rest has no known cause. Clone size and V and J calls were adopted from that table, with D and trimming inferred from the DNA. The sample table records 150,000 to 200,000 clones; less than 9.5% of these occur just once. Of the sample, over 2% is held by the ten largest clones.

Recombination joined TRBV7-2 with TRBJ2-4; the D region possibly corresponds to TRBD2 (6 bases align). Sequences were obtained from central memory CD4+ T cells from blood. The source is a young woman in good health. The CDR3 region: CASSPQGGNIQYF. The base sequence is TGTGCCAGCAGCCCCCAGGGAGGAAACATTCAGTACTTC.